A single sample is the source of the 20 T cell receptor beta chains below, sequenced in a study of neurological immune-mediated disorders. MiXCR, applied by TCRdb to the 5' RACE reads, yields one record per CDR3 protein. Seen here are about 16,000 distinct CDR3 sequences, roughly 22% observed once, and the top ten hold around 23%. Source material: PBMCs. These receptors came from a man between 50 and 59 years old in good health.

There are many counts of this clonotype. The DNA for the CDR3 is TGCAGTGCTAGAGGATCCCCCGGGGGCTACGAGCAGTACTTC. Translation gives CSARGSPGGYEQYF. This rearrangement joins TRBV20-1 to TRBJ2-7; D might be TRBD2 (6 bases). Trimming cost V 1 base and J 3 bases, with 13 bases left between them. Germline CDR1 reads DFQATT; CDR2 reads SNEGSKA (reference sequence). The CDR3 has 14 residues.

This clonotype was seen at least ten times. The gene calls are TRBV12-3 or TRBV12-4 and TRBJ2-2; 11 bases are a match to TRBD1. V was pared by 6 bases and J by 6 bases, with 18 bases of the junction left unmatched. This CDR3 comprises 19 residues. In nucleotides, the CDR3 is TGTGCCAGCAGAGGCCGGGACAGGGGGTATTTTTCGGTCCCCGGGGAGCTGTTTTTT. Protein sequence: CASRGRDRGYFSVPGELFF.

This clonotype is classed as medium-sized. The rearrangement joins TRBV6-6 to TRBJ2-5; unclear D gene. Trimming cost V 2 bases and J 4 bases, with 8 bases left between them. The CDR3 is 13 amino acids. Germline CDR1 MNHNY, CDR2 SVGAGI (reference sequence). The CDR3 protein is CASSYAATETQYF. DNA of the CDR3: TGTGCCAGCAGTTACGCGGCAACAGAGACCCAGTACTTC.

V usage is TRBV20-1 and J usage is TRBJ2-7; 7 bases align to TRBD2. CDR1 is DFQATT, CDR2 SNEGSKA, per germline (reference sequence). J gave up 2 bases and V 1 base, and 5 bases lay outside the gene matches. The CDR3 consists of 14 residues. DNA for the CDR3: TGCAGTGCTAGAGGCCTAGCGGTTACCTACGAGCAGTACTTC. As protein: CSARGLAVTYEQYF.

This clonotype was detected ten times or more. Written as DNA, the CDR3 is TGTGCCAGCAGGTCAAGTGTGGCGCCGCGGGGGTATTTT. This gives the protein CASRSSVAPRGYF. The V gene is TRBV12-3 or TRBV12-4, the J gene TRBJ2-3; possibly TRBD2 for D (6 bases). Trimming cost V 6 bases and J 14 bases, with 21 bases left between them. The CDR3 has 13 amino acids.

The rearrangement links TRBV2 to TRBJ2-3, with 12 bases lining up with TRBD2. Trimming at V came to 7 bases and at J to 2 bases, leaving 7 bases not matched to a gene. CDR3 length: 16 amino acids. Germline V CDR1 and CDR2: SNHLY, FYNNEI. CDR3 residues: CASMSGLAGSTDTQYF. CDR3 nucleotide sequence: TGTGCCAGCATGTCAGGACTAGCGGGATCCACAGATACGCAGTATTTT.

This clonotype was found a few times. The chain is built from TRBV5-1 and TRBJ2-3; D unresolved. The length of the CDR3 is 14 residues. V was pared by 4 bases and J by 5 bases, with 14 bases between. Germline V gene lookup returns CDR1 SGHRS and CDR2 YFSETQ. The CDR3 protein is CASSPREVVDTQYF. Written as DNA, the CDR3 is TGCGCCAGCAGCCCACGCGAGGTGGTAGATACGCAGTATTTT.

The chain is built from TRBV7-9 and TRBJ2-3; 7 nucleotides line up with TRBD1. This CDR3 has 16 residues. V shed 5 bases and J 1 base; nucleotides not matched to a gene: 9. Germline V gene data show CDR1 as SEHNR and CDR2 as FQNEAQ (reference sequence). CDR3 loop: CASSTLLGGRTDTQYF. In DNA form, the CDR3 reads TGTGCCAGCAGCACGCTCTTAGGGGGCCGCACAGATACGCAGTATTTT.

The table lists this clonotype with many counts. This rearrangement joins TRBV6-1 to TRBJ2-2, with 9 bases that match TRBD1. The J segment lost 4 bases and the V segment lost 5 bases, leaving 2 bases of the junction unmatched. The CDR3 has 14 residues. Germline-derived CDR1 and CDR2 are MNHNS and SASEGT. CDR3 amino acids: CASSRGQGTGELFF. Written as DNA, the CDR3 is TGTGCCAGCAGTCGGGGACAGGGCACCGGGGAGCTGTTTTTT.

This clonotype has at least ten counts. This chain links TRBV6-6 with TRBJ2-5, with no clear D. The CDR3 totals 14 residues. Between the trimmed V and J ends, which lost 7 bases and 4 bases, there was a span of 16 bases. Germline V gene data show CDR1 as MNHNY and CDR2 as SVGAGI (reference sequence). CDR3 protein: CASNQRGSPETQYF. Here the CDR3 DNA reads TGTGCCAGCAACCAACGCGGCAGTCCAGAGACCCAGTACTTC.

The J gene is TRBJ2-3, the V gene TRBV20-1, with D maybe TRBD2 (5 bases). CDR3 length: 14 residues. CDR1 is DFQATT and CDR2 is SNEGSKA in the germline V gene (reference sequence). V was clipped by 6 bases and J by 1 base, with 14 bases between them. The CDR3 nucleotides are TGCAGTGCCCTTAGGACTGCCGGCACAGATACGCAGTATTTT. It specifies CSALRTAGTDTQYF.

This clonotype was counted many times. This rearrangement joins TRBV7-9 to TRBJ2-7, with 9 bases identical to TRBD1. Germline trimming cut 5 bases from V and 4 bases from J; bases unmatched to any gene: 12. CDR3 length: 16 amino acids. In germline, CDR1 is SEHNR, CDR2 FQNEAQ (reference sequence). Here the CDR3 DNA reads TGTGCCAGCAGCCCAACCCCGGGACAGGGACAGTACGAGCAGTACTTC. Its translation: CASSPTPGQGQYEQYF.

By frequency in the sample, this clonotype is medium-sized (0.01 to 0.1%). The V and J genes are TRBV9 and TRBJ2-5, with D maybe TRBD2 (5 bases). The CDR3 extends over 12 amino acids. Germline V gene data show CDR1 as SGDLS and CDR2 as YYNGEE. Trimming shortened V by 4 bases and J by 7 bases, and 11 bases separated the two germline ends. The CDR3 sequence is CASSISGGTQYF. In DNA form, the CDR3 reads TGTGCCAGCAGCATAAGTGGAGGGACCCAGTACTTC. Complete variable domain (other parts from reference TRBV9 and TRBJ2-5): DSGVTQTPKHLITATGQRVTLRCSPRSGDLSVYWYQQSLDQGLQFLIQYYNGEERAKGNILERFSAQQFPDLHSELNLSSLELGDSALYFCASSISGGTQYFGPGTRLLVL.

The chain employs TRBV24-1 and TRBJ2-1; the D gene is possibly TRBD1 (6 bases). The germline gives CDR1 KGHDR, CDR2 SFDVKD. Trimming took 2 bases from V and 7 from J, leaving 11 bases between them. The CDR3 is made up of 14 amino acids. CDR3 amino acids: CATSDSGRGNEQFF. CDR3 nucleotide sequence: TGTGCCACCAGTGATTCGGGAAGGGGGAATGAGCAGTTCTTC.

In its sample, this clonotype was seen many times. V and J are TRBV5-1 and TRBJ2-7, with 11 nucleotides matching TRBD2. CDR3 length: 15 residues. Germline CDR1 SGHRS, CDR2 YFSETQ. V lost 2 bases to trimming and J lost 7 bases; unmatched junction nucleotides: 8. DNA of the CDR3: TGCGCCAGCAGCTTAGGGACTAGCGGCCCTGGAGAGCAGTACTTC. Protein product: CASSLGTSGPGEQYF.

The chain uses TRBV20-1 and TRBJ2-7, with no clear D. Trimming cost V 5 bases and J 2 bases, with 10 bases left between them. CDR3 length equals 12 residues. Germline CDR1 reads DFQATT; CDR2 reads SNEGSKA (reference sequence). The CDR3, as DNA: TGCAGTGCTCGACCGGGTCCCTACGAGCAGTACTTC. Its protein is CSARPGPYEQYF.

By proportion, this clonotype is medium-sized. The chain has TRBV28 and TRBJ2-7, with 10 bases lining up with TRBD1. The CDR3 runs to 15 residues. Germline-derived CDR1 and CDR2 are MDHEN and SYDVKM. The ends lost 10 bases at V and 2 bases at J; junction bases unmatched: 11. The CDR3 coding sequence is TGTGCCACCTCGGGAACGGGACAGGGGCCCTACGAGCAGTACTTC. Encoded protein: CATSGTGQGPYEQYF.

The rearrangement links TRBV5-6 to TRBJ2-1; 11 bases match TRBD2. CDR1 and CDR2 from the germline V gene are SGHDT and YYEEEE. The CDR3 contains 13 residues. J gave up 12 bases and V 4 bases, and 6 bases lay outside the gene matches. CDR3 residues: CASSTPTSGTQFF. For the CDR3, the DNA is TGTGCCAGCAGCACTCCGACTAGCGGGACGCAGTTCTTC.

The V call is TRBV2, the J call TRBJ2-3; perhaps TRBD2 as D (5 bases). CDR3 length: 17 amino acids. From germline, CDR1 is SNHLY and CDR2 FYNNEI. Trimming shortened V by 6 bases and J by 0 bases, and 19 bases separated the two germline ends. Here the CDR3 DNA reads TGTGCCAGCAGACCGGGGTTAAAGGGCTCTAGCACAGATACGCAGTATTTT. As protein: CASRPGLKGSSTDTQYF.

The chain combines TRBV5-1 with TRBJ2-2; TRBD2 is a possible D gene (6 bases). Germline CDR1 SGHRS, CDR2 YFSETQ. The CDR3 consists of 15 residues. V dropped 9 bases and J dropped 1 base, with 16 bases sitting between them. DNA for the CDR3: TGCGCCACCCGGCGGGATAGCGGGAACACCGGGGAGCTGTTTTTT. Translated, it gives CATRRDSGNTGELFF.